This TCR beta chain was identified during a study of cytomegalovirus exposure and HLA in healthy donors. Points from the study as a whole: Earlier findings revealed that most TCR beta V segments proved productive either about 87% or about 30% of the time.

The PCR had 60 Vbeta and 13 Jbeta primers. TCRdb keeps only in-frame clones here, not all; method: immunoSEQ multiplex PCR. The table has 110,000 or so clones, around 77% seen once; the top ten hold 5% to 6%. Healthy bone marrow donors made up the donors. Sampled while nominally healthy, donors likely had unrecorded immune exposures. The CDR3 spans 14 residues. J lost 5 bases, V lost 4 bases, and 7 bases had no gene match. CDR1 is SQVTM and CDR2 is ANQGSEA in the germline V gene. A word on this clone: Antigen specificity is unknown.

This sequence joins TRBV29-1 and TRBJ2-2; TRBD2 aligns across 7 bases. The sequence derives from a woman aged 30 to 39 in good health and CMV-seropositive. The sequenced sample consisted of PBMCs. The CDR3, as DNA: TGCAGCGTTGTACGGGAGGATCCGACCGGGGAGCTGTTTTTT. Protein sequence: CSVVREDPTGELFF.